This TCR beta chain is drawn from a study of CD4 T cells in relation to SARS-CoV-2 and coronaviruses. Across the whole study: After 10 days of antigen culture, PBMC TCR beta CDR3s were sequenced. Median patient age was roughly 36 years, spanning 21 to 72 years. A couple of subjects were Hispanic; patients were seven to nine males and a handful of females.

Turning to this clone: The antigen remains undetermined.

Assay: immunoSEQ multiplex PCR; the TCRdb copy retains only in-frame clones and omits some. The sample has some 45,000 clones; 82% are singletons. V lost 6 bases and J 2 bases, leaving 14 bases between the germline ends. Germline V gene lookup returns CDR1 MDHEN and CDR2 SYDVKM. CDR3 length: 14 amino acids. Study-level findings and limits: Compared with monoreactive clones, crossreactive clones showed significantly weaker SARS-CoV-2 expansion.

The V call is TRBV28, the J call TRBJ2-7; TRBD1 or TRBD2 may be the D gene (7 bases each). The clonotype was recovered from an adult with COVID-19. What was sequenced was naive CD4+ T cells from PBMCs, cultured in vitro. Subset given: naive CD4+ T cells isolated by negative enrichment. The CDR3 here is CASRGGGTPYEQYF. The CDR3 bases are TGTGCCAGCAGGGGAGGGGGCACCCCCTACGAGCAGTACTTC. Full variable domain (rest looked up from reference TRBV28 and TRBJ2-7): DVKVTQSSRYLVKRTGEKVFLECVQDMDHENMFWYRQDPGLGLRLIYFSYDVKMKEKGDIPEGYSVSREKKERFSLILESASTNQTSMYLCASRGGGTPYEQYFGPGTRLTVT.